This T cell receptor (beta chain) was identified in a study of cytomegalovirus exposure and HLA in healthy donors. Germline values: CDR1 SGHAT, CDR2 FQNNGV. CDR3 size: 15 residues. Trimming removed 5 bases from V and 1 base from J, with 12 bases in between. This PCR relied on a set of 60 Vbeta primers and 13 Jbeta primers. As handled by the study authors: In a later analysis, of roughly 73 million unique beta chains, 9 million to 11 million appeared in at least two donors. Profiling relied on immunoSEQ multiplex PCR, and the TCRdb table lists in-frame clones only, not all of them. V and J calls and clone size come straight from that table; D and trimming were deduced from the DNA. The sample lists under 150,000 clones, roughly three quarters seen once, with about 2% in the top ten.

The TCR was taken from a woman aged 40 to 50 in good health and CMV-seronegative. Input material: PBMCs. The J gene is TRBJ2-4, the V gene TRBV11-2; a weak D match, TRBD1 (6 bases). The CDR3 loop is CASSLDQGAKNIQYF. In nucleotides, the CDR3 is TGTGCCAGCAGCCTGGACCAGGGGGCCAAAAACATTCAGTACTTC.